This is a list of T cell receptor beta chains from one sample in a study of T cell responses to AZD1222 COVID-19 vaccine. Measured with immunoSEQ multiplex PCR; TCRdb has only the in-frame clones, and not every one. The sample lists roughly 100,000 clones, around 87% seen once, with around 2.3% in the top ten. Sequencing was performed on peripheral blood, taken on day 0 of AZD1222 vaccination. The receptors come from an adult in good health. Each CDR3 is given with its conserved first and last residue. Each record gives: J gene, V gene, clone size, D gene, CDR3 DNA, CDR3 protein. D genes are given only for firm matches. Some rows have no size entry. The others give once, few or many, or a class for an expanded clone.

J gene: TRBJ1-2
V gene: TRBV2
clone size: few
D gene: -
CDR3 DNA: TGTGCCAGCAGTGAAGTCGTAGCAGGGGACGGCTACACCTTC
CDR3 protein: CASSEVVAGDGYTF

J gene: TRBJ1-5
V gene: TRBV3-1/TRBV3-2
clone size: -
D gene: -
CDR3 DNA: TGTGCCAGCAGCCCTTCTCAGGGATATCAGCCCCAGCATTTT
CDR3 protein: CASSPSQGYQPQHF

J gene: TRBJ1-1
V gene: TRBV11-2
clone size: once
D gene: TRBD1
CDR3 DNA: TGTGCCAGCAGCTCAATACAGGGGGCGAACACTGAAGCTTTCTTT
CDR3 protein: CASSSIQGANTEAFF

J gene: TRBJ2-7
V gene: TRBV3-1/TRBV3-2
clone size: -
D gene: TRBD1
CDR3 DNA: TGTGCCAGCAGCCAAGTACTGGGGACAGGGGGCTCCTACGAGCAGTACTTC
CDR3 protein: CASSQVLGTGGSYEQYF

J gene: TRBJ1-1
V gene: TRBV6-5
clone size: -
D gene: -
CDR3 DNA: TGTGCCAGCAGTTACTCTGGGTCAAAACTTGGAGCTTTCTTT
CDR3 protein: CASSYSGSKLGAFF

J gene: TRBJ2-2
V gene: TRBV3-1/TRBV3-2
clone size: -
D gene: TRBD2
CDR3 DNA: TGTGCCAGCAGGCCGACTAGCGGGGCGTACACCGGGGAGCTGTTTTTT
CDR3 protein: CASRPTSGAYTGELFF

J gene: TRBJ1-2
V gene: TRBV12-3/TRBV12-4
clone size: -
D gene: TRBD1
CDR3 DNA: TGTGCCAGCAGTCGACAGGGCTATGGCTACACCTTC
CDR3 protein: CASSRQGYGYTF

J gene: TRBJ1-3
V gene: TRBV4-1
clone size: once
D gene: TRBD1
CDR3 DNA: TGCGCCAGCAGCCCGACAGGGCGCCTGGACACCATATATTTT
CDR3 protein: CASSPTGRLDTIYF

J gene: TRBJ1-1
V gene: TRBV7-8
clone size: -
D gene: -
CDR3 DNA: TGTGCCAGCAGCTTAGCTGGACAGATGAACACTGAAGCTTTCTTT
CDR3 protein: CASSLAGQMNTEAFF

J gene: TRBJ1-4
V gene: TRBV7-2
clone size: -
D gene: -
CDR3 DNA: TGTGCCAGCAGCTTACGGCACGCTAATGAAAAACTGTTTTTT
CDR3 protein: CASSLRHANEKLFF

J gene: TRBJ2-4
V gene: TRBV4-1
clone size: -
D gene: -
CDR3 DNA: TGCGCCAGCAGCCTATTCCTAGTAGCCAAAAACATTCAGTACTTC
CDR3 protein: CASSLFLVAKNIQYF

J gene: TRBJ2-1
V gene: TRBV5-1
clone size: -
D gene: -
CDR3 DNA: TGCGCCAGCAGCTTGGGACAGTACAATGAGCAGTTCTTC
CDR3 protein: CASSLGQYNEQFF

J gene: TRBJ2-1
V gene: TRBV24-1
clone size: -
D gene: TRBD2
CDR3 DNA: TGTGCCACCAGTGAATCCACGGTGGGGGGGATAAGTCTGTTCTTC
CDR3 protein: CATSESTVGGISLFF

J gene: TRBJ2-2
V gene: TRBV3-1/TRBV3-2
clone size: -
D gene: -
CDR3 DNA: TGTGCCAGCAGCCACGCTGGACTTTTCACCGGGGAGCTGTTTTTT
CDR3 protein: CASSHAGLFTGELFF

J gene: TRBJ1-6
V gene: TRBV4-3
clone size: -
D gene: -
CDR3 DNA: TGCGCCAGCAGCCAAGTCTATCGAGCCCAGAATTCACCCCTCCACTTT
CDR3 protein: CASSQVYRAQNSPLHF

J gene: TRBJ1-4
V gene: TRBV6-2/TRBV6-3
clone size: once
D gene: -
CDR3 DNA: TGTGCCAGCAGTCCCACCGGACTCAGGTCGGCAACTAATGAAAAACTGTTTTTT
CDR3 protein: CASSPTGLRSATNEKLFF

J gene: TRBJ1-1
V gene: TRBV14
clone size: -
D gene: -
CDR3 DNA: TGTGCCAGCAGCCAAGTCTGGGGCCTCTCGACCGAAGCTTTCTTT
CDR3 protein: CASSQVWGLSTEAFF

J gene: TRBJ2-3
V gene: TRBV11-2
clone size: -
D gene: -
CDR3 DNA: TGTGCCAGCAGCAAGGGAGTACCCCCCTTTGGCACAGATACGCAGTATTTT
CDR3 protein: CASSKGVPPFGTDTQYF

J gene: TRBJ2-1
V gene: TRBV28
clone size: -
D gene: TRBD1
CDR3 DNA: TGTGCCAGCAGCTCACTCAGGGGGAGCTCCTACAATGAGCAGTTCTTC
CDR3 protein: CASSSLRGSSYNEQFF

J gene: TRBJ2-1
V gene: TRBV5-4
clone size: -
D gene: TRBD2
CDR3 DNA: TGTGCCAGCAGCTTGTCTAGCGGGGGATACAATGAGCAGTTCTTC
CDR3 protein: CASSLSSGGYNEQFF

J gene: TRBJ1-2
V gene: TRBV28
clone size: -
D gene: -
CDR3 DNA: TGTGCCAGCAGTCGAAGCTTGACAGGTGGCCGGGGCTACACCTTC
CDR3 protein: CASSRSLTGGRGYTF

J gene: TRBJ1-2
V gene: TRBV27
clone size: -
D gene: -
CDR3 DNA: TGTGCCAGCAGTTCAGCGACCGGGTGGGGTGGCTACACCTTC
CDR3 protein: CASSSATGWGGYTF

J gene: TRBJ2-1
V gene: TRBV11-2
clone size: -
D gene: -
CDR3 DNA: TGTGCCAGCAGCTTAATTCGGACCCATTGGAATGAGCAGTTCTTC
CDR3 protein: CASSLIRTHWNEQFF

J gene: TRBJ2-3
V gene: TRBV7-7
clone size: -
D gene: -
CDR3 DNA: TGTGCTAGCAGCTTTGGAGGGGTACAAGATACGCAGTATTTT
CDR3 protein: CASSFGGVQDTQYF

J gene: TRBJ2-7
V gene: TRBV24-1
clone size: -
D gene: -
CDR3 DNA: TGTGCCACCAGTGATGTCGAGTCCGCCACACTGTGCTTC
CDR3 protein: CATSDVESATLCF